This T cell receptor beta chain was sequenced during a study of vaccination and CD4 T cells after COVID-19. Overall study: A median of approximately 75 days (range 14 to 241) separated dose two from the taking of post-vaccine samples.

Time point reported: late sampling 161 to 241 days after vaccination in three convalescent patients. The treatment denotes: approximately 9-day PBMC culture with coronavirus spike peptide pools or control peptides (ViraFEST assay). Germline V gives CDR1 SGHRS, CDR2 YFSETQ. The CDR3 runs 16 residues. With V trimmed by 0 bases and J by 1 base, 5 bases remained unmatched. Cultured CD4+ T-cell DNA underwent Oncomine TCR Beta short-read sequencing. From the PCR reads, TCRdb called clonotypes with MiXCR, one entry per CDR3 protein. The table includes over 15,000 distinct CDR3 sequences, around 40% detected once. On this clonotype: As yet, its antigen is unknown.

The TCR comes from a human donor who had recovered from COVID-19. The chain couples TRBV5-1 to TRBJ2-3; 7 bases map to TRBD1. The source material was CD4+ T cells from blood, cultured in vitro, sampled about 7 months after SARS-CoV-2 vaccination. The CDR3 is CASSLGQGVGTDTQYF. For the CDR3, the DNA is TGCGCCAGCAGCTTGGGCCAGGGGGTAGGCACAGATACGCAGTATTTT.